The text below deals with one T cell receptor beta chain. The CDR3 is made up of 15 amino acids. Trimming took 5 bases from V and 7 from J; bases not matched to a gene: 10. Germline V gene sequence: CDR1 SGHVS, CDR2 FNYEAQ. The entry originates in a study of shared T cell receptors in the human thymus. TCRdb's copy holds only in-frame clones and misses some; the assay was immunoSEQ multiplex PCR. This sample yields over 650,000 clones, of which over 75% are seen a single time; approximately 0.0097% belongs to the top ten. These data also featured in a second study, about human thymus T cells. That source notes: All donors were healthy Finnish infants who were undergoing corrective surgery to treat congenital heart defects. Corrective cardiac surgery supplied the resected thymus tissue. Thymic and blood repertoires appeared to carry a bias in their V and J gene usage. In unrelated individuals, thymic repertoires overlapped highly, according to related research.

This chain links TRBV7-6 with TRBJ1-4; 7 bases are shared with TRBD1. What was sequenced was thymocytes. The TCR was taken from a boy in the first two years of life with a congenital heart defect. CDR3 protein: CASSPEQGKGEKLFF. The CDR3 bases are TGTGCCAGCAGCCCAGAACAGGGGAAGGGTGAAAAACTGTTTTTT.